This T cell receptor beta chain is drawn from a study of T cells in Graves' hyperthyroidism and ophthalmopathy. Study-level information: Peripheral blood draws took place at initial diagnosis, ahead of any treatment.

There were TCR beta CDR3 regions amplified from RNA transcripts. HTBI primers were the set used in a first-round RT-PCR of the TCR CDR3. TCRdb fed the multiplex PCR reads into MiXCR, producing one record per CDR3 protein. The table lists under 800,000 distinct CDR3 sequences, 13% to 15% of them singletons. This clonotype has just one count. Its antigen is not identified. Overall study results and limits: Model-based prediction identified ophthalmopathy a median about 6.8 months prior to its onset.

The study based diagnoses on clinical symptoms, serum thyroxine and TRAb, thyroid ultrasound and orbital computed tomography. Source material for PBMCs was less than 12 ml fresh peripheral blood. The sequenced sample consisted of blood. This receptor was obtained from a woman between 18 and 29 years old with Graves' hyperthyroidism.

CDR3 nucleotide sequence: TGTGCCAGTAGTATGTTCTTAGCGGGATTTTACAATGAGCAGTTCTTC. As protein: CASSMFLAGFYNEQFF. The gene calls are TRBV19 and TRBJ2-1; 8 bases agree with TRBD2. This CDR3 comprises 16 residues. V lost 3 bases and J lost 4; bases outside the gene matches: 8. Germline V gives CDR1 LNHDA, CDR2 SQIVND (reference sequence).